This T cell receptor (beta chain) was obtained from a study of CXCR3-negative and CXCR3-positive naive CD8 T cells. Findings and caveats of the study: Freshly isolated PBMCs were used in most assays, given partial CXCR3 loss after freezing. Diversity in memory CD8+ cells fell much lower than the comparably high levels seen in both naive subsets. Naive cells that were CXCR3-negative or CXCR3-positive used TRBV-TRBJ genes alike, while memory cells diverged. Against CXCR3-negative naive cells, CXCR3-positive naive cells showed more hydrophobic TRB CDR3s.

This CDR3 contains 13 residues. Germline assignment: CDR1 SEHNR and CDR2 FQNEAQ (reference sequence). Every CD8+ subset sample held a few hundred thousand flow-sorted cells, done in triplicate. A word on this clonotype: Its antigen remains unidentified.

The TRB libraries of cDNA were built by UMI-labeled 5' RACE. TCRdb derives one entry per CDR3 protein from the 5' RACE reads, leaving out DNA. The repertoire table contains more than 80,000 distinct CDR3 sequences. This TCR was recovered from a human donor in good health. Some clones in this sample may be carry-over from other donors' samples. This chain connects TRBV7-9 to TRBJ2-7; with no DNA, the TCRdb D assignment of TRBD1 cannot be verified. The specimen sequenced was naive CXCR3+ CD8+ T cells from blood. The subset was: CD45RO-CCR7+CD27+CD95- naive CD8+ T cells expressing CXCR3 (TNR3+). The CDR3 sequence is CASSPTEGYEQYF.